Described below is a single T cell receptor (beta chain) sequence and its context. The antigen it binds to is not known. One base away there is no much larger clone; base qualities are not given. What this sample's time point label stands for: 20 to 25 months on ibrutinib. For TCR beta library preparation, 2 to 2.5 micrograms of genomic DNA were isolated from cryopreserved PBMCs. Longitudinal blood samples from CLL patients on ibrutinib monotherapy underwent high-throughput TCR beta sequencing. The patients took part in an open-label, single-center phase 2 trial of ibrutinib monotherapy. These data are taken from a study of cytotoxic CD8 clonotypes in ibrutinib-treated CLL (dated by TCRdb to about 2021). In terms of the full investigation: The cohort was composed of some twelve relapsed/refractory and fewer than 16 treatment-naive patients; IGHV unmutated status was identified in approximately 18 patients. Every remission and progressive disease sample was obtained while ibrutinib was still being received by the patients. On average, each sample had 255,043 productive templates and 94,082 productive rearrangements. Cryopreserved peripheral blood mononuclear cells were collected before treatment, at response, and at either disease progression or sustained remission. Samples at response were collected after a median of about 13 months of treatment, with a range of roughly 6 to 40 months. Partial responses were observed in roughly 24 patients and complete responses in 2; after a median follow-up of 68 months, remission was maintained in around 14 patients and progression was observed in roughly 12. Of the 90 or so participants in the trial, about two dozen had longitudinal samples available.

The paper as a whole reports these results and caveats: Public clonotypes were rare and either shrank or stayed stable during treatment, and the rise in clonality at ibrutinib response reflected expansion of private clonotypes. Sampling times were not matched between sustained-remission and progressing patients, and lymph node repertoires were not studied. Clonality rose at ibrutinib response, remained stable during sustained remission, and dropped back toward baseline at progression. Baseline clonality was found to be higher than that of age-matched healthy donors and was strongly correlated with circulating CD8+ T-cell counts.

A MiSeq instrument was used for deep resolution sequencing, which targeted depths ranging from 1 in 1 million up to 1 in 200,000 T cells, with coverage averaging 10x for each clonotype. The immunoSEQ hsTCRB Kit was used to generate the TCR beta libraries. The authors' analysis ran thus. Data were analyzed with ImmunoSEQ Data Assistant and ImmunoSEQ Analyzer, with V, D and J genes assigned per IMGT definitions. Clonality, which ranges from 0 to 1, was calculated as one minus the normalized Shannon entropy of productive rearrangement frequencies. Only overrepresented clonotypes making up at least 0.05% of the repertoire of each patient were included in the public clonotype analysis. Approximately 13 age-matched healthy donor repertoires from immuneACCESS served as clonality controls. As stored in TCRdb, this immuneACCESS dataset retains in-frame rearrangements with V and J assigned. A fraction of the clones does not appear; measured against another copy, unresolved V genes explain less than half of the discrepancy, and the remainder lacks a known reason. V and J calls and clone size are given by that table; D and trimming were obtained from the DNA. The table for this sample lists approximately 100,000 clones; 77% of them were counted only once. The biggest ten clones account for approximately 25% of the sample.

Sequencing used PBMCs, obtained after 24 months of ibrutinib treatment. This TCR came from a human donor with chronic lymphocytic leukemia.

Here the CDR3 is given as CASSLRGGTEAFF. At the DNA level, the sequence is TGTGCCAGCAGCCTCCGGGGAGGTACTGAAGCTTTCTTT. The chain is encoded by TRBV14 joined to TRBJ1-1; the D gene is unclear. There are 13 amino acids in the CDR3, from cysteine to phenylalanine inclusive. Only the CDR3 part of the read is kept: 39 bases, read in frame from the first base. V and J are truncated by 4 bases and 5 bases respectively, leaving an intervening sequence of 11 bases. CDR1 and CDR2 are drawn from the germline V gene: SGHDN, FVKESK. The full variable domain, with segments outside the CDR3 supplied by the reference TRBV14 and TRBJ1-1 proteins, appears as EAGVTQFPSHSVIEKGQTVTLRCDPISGHDNLYWYRRVMGKEIKFLLHFVKESKQDESGMPNNRFLAERTGGTYSTLKVQPAELEDSGVYFCASSLRGGTEAFFGQGTRLTVV.